The rows below give T cell receptor beta chains drawn from one sample of a study of T-cell reconstitution after alpha-beta-depleted transplantation in children. TCRdb independently ran MiXCR on the PCR reads; one entry per CDR3 protein. Of 90,000 to 130,000 distinct CDR3 sequences in the sample, around 10% were seen once. The sequencing here drew on PBMCs from the stem cell graft donor, taken from the stem cell graft. The receptor set was obtained from a human donor who donated a stem cell graft to a child with acute lymphoblastic leukemia. Both conserved end residues are trimmed from each CDR3. D genes are given only for firm matches.

>TRBV7-3|NA
ASSPLGGEQY
>TRBV5-5|NA
ASSLMRIDEKLF
>TRBV20-1|NA
SAPAGTPTSPLH
>TRBV27|TRBD1
ASSPPLYRGSLNEQF
>TRBV12-3/TRBV12-4|TRBD2
ASSLRTSGRDEQF
>TRBV20-1|TRBD1
SARDRDRGQYEQY
>TRBV11-2|NA
ASSSRDTQRTQY
>TRBV6-1|NA
ASNGWDNPGGTEAF
>TRBV7-2|NA
ASSLGPHAGYT
>TRBV2|NA
ASSEARGVRGGNEQY
>TRBV5-1|TRBD1
ASSPLLGGQGPTDTQY
>TRBV6-2/TRBV6-3|TRBD1
ASSFVTGTGSYEQY
>TRBV27|NA
ASSLSFGGSANTEAF
>TRBV5-1|TRBD1
ASSSRTGQETQY
>TRBV12-3/TRBV12-4|NA
ASSLIGASGYGYT
>TRBV5-8|NA
ASSLADPITYGYT
>TRBV29-1|TRBD1
SADTVGQGGFGKNIQY
>TRBV12-3/TRBV12-4|NA
ASSSSGGDQPQH
>TRBV7-9|NA
ASSSSDSTNEKLF
>TRBV12-3/TRBV12-4|NA
ASSLEGIAYGYT
>TRBV4-3|NA
ASSHRGSNTEAF
>TRBV18|TRBD1
ASSSGTGSEAF
>TRBV11-2|TRBD2
ASSSRRRLAGPSSYNEQF
>TRBV4-1|NA
ASSRGERSYNEQF
>TRBV9|NA
ASSVEATRVIGEQY
>TRBV5-1|NA
ASSLVGSYEQY
>TRBV5-1|TRBD2
ASSLVASGSISEQF
>TRBV7-8|NA
ASRWSMNTEAF
>TRBV20-1|NA
SAIPRGSLNQPQH
>TRBV28|NA
ASSSGRARSYNEQF
>TRBV5-1|NA
ASSLDARPGELF
>TRBV4-3|TRBD2
ASSQTFSGRAYEQY
>TRBV7-2|NA
ASSLPVNYGYT
>TRBV2|TRBD2
ASSETGTSGGARSYNEQF
>TRBV12-3/TRBV12-4|TRBD1
ASSGDRGFGQPQH
>TRBV10-3|TRBD1
AISVKGQGRGPSYEQY
>TRBV5-1|NA
ASAITQGPDEQF
>TRBV9|NA
ASNREGGGPRRDTQY
>TRBV28|TRBD2
ASSLLNPSGRPNEQF
>TRBV28|NA
ASSLLRGGYNEQF
>TRBV4-3|NA
ASSRGWGVNTEAF
>TRBV5-1|NA
ASSSWEADGYT
>TRBV20-1|NA
SAALGGAKNIQY
>TRBV4-1|NA
ASRRDSSGNTGELF
>TRBV9|NA
ASSVEAAYDEQF
>TRBV5-5|TRBD1
ASSGGQGAAQPQH
>TRBV13|NA
ASSLYRSGTEAF
>TRBV2|TRBD1
ASEGQGGQPQH
>TRBV11-3|NA
ASSPSNGNTIY
>TRBV20-1|NA
SARDRAQNTGELF
>TRBV4-2|TRBD1
ASSPGTGGETQY
>TRBV5-5|TRBD1
ASSTPQGAHSGNTIY
>TRBV5-1|NA
ASSFAWTPNTGELF
>TRBV24-1|NA
ATSDLQADYNEQF
>TRBV6-5|TRBD1
ASSYSYTGVTYGYT